The TCR beta chain described here comes from a study of CD8+ T cells in alopecia areata. Turning to the study itself: Tofacitinib treatment spanned 6 to 18 months, with 6 months off drug afterward.

Germline V gene lookup returns CDR1 LGHNA and CDR2 YNFKEQ. The CDR3 spans 13 residues. V lost 0 bases and J lost 6, with 6 bases in between. RNA was extracted and reverse transcribed into cDNA as the sequencing template. The assay was immunoSEQ multiplex PCR, and TCRdb's table has in-frame clones only and misses some. The table shows around 250,000 clones, with around two thirds occurring only once. This clonotype was sampled from a human donor with alopecia areata. The specimen comprised CD4+ T cells sorted from blood, sampled at week 0. V gene TRBV4-2 combines with J gene TRBJ1-5; D not resolved. CDR3 sequence reads: CASSQDRVQPQHF. The DNA of the CDR3 is TGTGCCAGCAGCCAAGATAGGGTTCAGCCCCAGCATTTT.